This T cell receptor (beta chain) was recorded in a study of regulatory T cells in long-lasting Graves disease. Study results and caveats: Researchers reported studying only peripheral blood, not thyroid tissue. Newly diagnosed patients shared 750 to 1,000 public clonotypes; persistent patients shared around 2,500.

This clonotype was picked up a small number of times. As yet, its antigen is unknown. CDR3-region Arm-PCR and iRepertoire HTBI primers produced the TCR beta libraries. TCRdb passed the multiplex PCR reads through MiXCR, listing each CDR3 protein once. In the table there are 600,000 to 650,000 distinct CDR3 sequences, 15% to 20% of which are singletons. This sample's time point: newly diagnosed GD, antithyroid drugs for less than 3 months. The TCR library used RNA extracted from PBMCs. Germline CDR1 KGHSH, CDR2 LQKENI. The CDR3 consists of 12 residues. The data also belong to a second study, concerning T cells in Graves' hyperthyroidism and ophthalmopathy. That source reports: Hyperthyroidism of Graves' type that showed no ophthalmopathy progression within 18 months was stable. Among thyroid clonotypes expanded above 0.001, most also appeared in blood.

The material was peripheral blood mononuclear cells (PBMCs), obtained at new diagnosis, from a patient treated with antithyroid drugs. The origin of this receptor is a woman in her thirties with Graves disease. This chain connects TRBV18 to TRBJ2-1; 7 bases are a match to TRBD2. Matching the DNA end better, TRBJ2-5 makes the J call doubtful. The CDR3 loop reads CASGGDPKTQYF. CDR3 DNA: TGTGCCAGCGGGGGGGATCCAAAGACCCAGTACTTC.